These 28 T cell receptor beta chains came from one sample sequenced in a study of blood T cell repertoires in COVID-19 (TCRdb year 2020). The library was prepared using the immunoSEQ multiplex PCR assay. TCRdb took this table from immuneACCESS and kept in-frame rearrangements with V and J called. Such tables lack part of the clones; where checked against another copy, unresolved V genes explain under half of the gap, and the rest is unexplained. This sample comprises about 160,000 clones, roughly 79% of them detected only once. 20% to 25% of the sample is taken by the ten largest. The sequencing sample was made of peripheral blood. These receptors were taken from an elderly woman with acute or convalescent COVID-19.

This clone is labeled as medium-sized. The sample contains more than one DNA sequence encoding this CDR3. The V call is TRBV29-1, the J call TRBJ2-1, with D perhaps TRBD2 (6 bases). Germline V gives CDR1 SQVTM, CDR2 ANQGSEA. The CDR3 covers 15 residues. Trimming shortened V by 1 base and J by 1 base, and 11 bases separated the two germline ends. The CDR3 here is CSVEVWDSSYNEQFF. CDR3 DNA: TGCAGCGTTGAAGTATGGGACTCTTCCTACAATGAGCAGTTCTTC.

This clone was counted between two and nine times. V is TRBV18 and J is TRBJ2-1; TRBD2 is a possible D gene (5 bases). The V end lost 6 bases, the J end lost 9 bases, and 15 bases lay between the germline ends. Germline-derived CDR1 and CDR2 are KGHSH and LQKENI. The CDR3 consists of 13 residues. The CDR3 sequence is CASSLQTNGEQFF. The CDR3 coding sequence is TGTGCCAGCTCCCTGCAGACTAACGGTGAGCAGTTCTTC.

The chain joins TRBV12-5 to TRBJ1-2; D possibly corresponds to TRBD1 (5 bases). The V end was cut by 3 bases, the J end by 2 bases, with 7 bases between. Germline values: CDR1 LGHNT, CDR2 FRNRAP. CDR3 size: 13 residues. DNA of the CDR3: TGTGCTAGTGGTTTACAGGAGAACTATGGCTACACCTTC. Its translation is CASGLQENYGYTF.

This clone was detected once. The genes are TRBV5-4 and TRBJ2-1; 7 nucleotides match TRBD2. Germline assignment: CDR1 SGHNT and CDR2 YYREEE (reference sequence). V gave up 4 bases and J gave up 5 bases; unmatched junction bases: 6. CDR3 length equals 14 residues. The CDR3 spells CASSHGRGNNEQFF. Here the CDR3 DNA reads TGTGCCAGCAGCCATGGGCGGGGGAACAATGAGCAGTTCTTC.

The chain's CDR3 is CASSQNPTEGNEKLFF. The DNA for the CDR3 is TGCGCCAGCAGCCAAAATCCGACGGAGGGCAATGAAAAACTGTTTTTT. This chain joins TRBV5-1 and TRBJ1-4, with D hard to call. CDR1 and CDR2 (germline): SGHRS, YFSETQ. This CDR3 contains 16 residues. Between the trimmed V and J ends, which lost 4 bases and 5 bases, there was a span of 18 bases. The entire variable domain, with the rest obtained from reference TRBV5-1 and TRBJ1-4, is as follows: KAGVTQTPRYLIKTRGQQVTLSCSPISGHRSVSWYQQTPGQGLQFLFEYFSETQRNKGNFPGRFSGRQFSNSRSEMNVSTLELGDSALYLCASSQNPTEGNEKLFFGSGTQLSVL.

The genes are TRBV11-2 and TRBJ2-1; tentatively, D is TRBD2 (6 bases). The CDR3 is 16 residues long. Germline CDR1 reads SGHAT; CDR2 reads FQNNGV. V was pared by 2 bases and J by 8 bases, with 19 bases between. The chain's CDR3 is CASSLPSRGRGDEQFF. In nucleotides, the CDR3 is TGTGCCAGCAGCTTACCTAGTCGGGGGAGAGGAGATGAGCAGTTCTTC.

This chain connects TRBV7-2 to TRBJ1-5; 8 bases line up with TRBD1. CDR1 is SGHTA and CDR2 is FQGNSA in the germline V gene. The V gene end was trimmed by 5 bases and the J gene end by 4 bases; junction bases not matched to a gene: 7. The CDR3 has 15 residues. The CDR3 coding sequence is TGTGCCAGCAGCGCCAGGGGGCAGGTAAATCAGCCCCAGCATTTT. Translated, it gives CASSARGQVNQPQHF. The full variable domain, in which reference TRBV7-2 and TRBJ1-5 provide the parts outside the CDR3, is GAGVSQSPSNKVTEKGKDVELRCDPISGHTALYWYRQSLGQGLEFLIYFQGNSAPDKSGLPSDRFSAERTGGSVSTLTIQRTQQEDSAVYLCASSARGQVNQPQHFGDGTRLSIL.

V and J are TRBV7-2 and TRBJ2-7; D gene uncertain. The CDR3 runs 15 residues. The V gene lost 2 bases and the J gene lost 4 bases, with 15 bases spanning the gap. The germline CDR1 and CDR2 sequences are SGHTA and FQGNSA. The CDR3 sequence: CASSLNGQPDYEQYF. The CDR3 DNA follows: TGTGCCAGCAGCTTAAATGGGCAGCCGGATTACGAGCAGTACTTC.

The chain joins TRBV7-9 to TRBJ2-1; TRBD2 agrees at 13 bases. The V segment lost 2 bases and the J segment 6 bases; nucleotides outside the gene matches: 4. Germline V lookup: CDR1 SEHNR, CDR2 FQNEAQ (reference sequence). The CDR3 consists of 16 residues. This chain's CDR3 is CASSLTGTSGANEQFF. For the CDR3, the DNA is TGTGCCAGCAGCTTAACCGGGACTAGCGGGGCCAATGAGCAGTTCTTC.

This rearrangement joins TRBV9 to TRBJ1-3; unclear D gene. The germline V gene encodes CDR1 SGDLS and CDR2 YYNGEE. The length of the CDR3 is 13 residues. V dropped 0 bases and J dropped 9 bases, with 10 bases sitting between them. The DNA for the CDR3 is TGTGCCAGCAGCGTAGGTGGTAGTGGCACCATATATTTT. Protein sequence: CASSVGGSGTIYF.

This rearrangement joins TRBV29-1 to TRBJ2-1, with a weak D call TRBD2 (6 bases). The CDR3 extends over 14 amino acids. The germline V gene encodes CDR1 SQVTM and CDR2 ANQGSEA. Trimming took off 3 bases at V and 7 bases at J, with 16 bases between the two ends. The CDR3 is CSVEGGASANEQFF. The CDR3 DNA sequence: TGCAGCGTTGAGGGCGGGGCATCGGCTAATGAGCAGTTCTTC.

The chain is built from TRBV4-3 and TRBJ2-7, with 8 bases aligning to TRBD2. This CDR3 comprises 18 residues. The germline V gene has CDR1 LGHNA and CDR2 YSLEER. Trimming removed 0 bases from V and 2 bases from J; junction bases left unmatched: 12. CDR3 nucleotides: TGCGCCAGCAGCCAAGATGAAACCGCCCCGGGACTAGCCTACGAGCAGTACTTC. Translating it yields CASSQDETAPGLAYEQYF.

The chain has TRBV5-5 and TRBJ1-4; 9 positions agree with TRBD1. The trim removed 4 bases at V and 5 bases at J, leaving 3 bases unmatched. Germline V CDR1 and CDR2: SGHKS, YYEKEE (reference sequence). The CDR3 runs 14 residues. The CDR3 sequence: CASSRQGGNEKLFF. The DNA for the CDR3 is TGTGCCAGCAGCAGACAGGGGGGGAATGAAAAACTGTTTTTT. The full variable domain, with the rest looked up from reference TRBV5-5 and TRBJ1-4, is DAGVTQSPTHLIKTRGQQVTLRCSPISGHKSVSWYQQVLGQGPQFIFQYYEKEERGRGNFPDRFSARQFPNYSSELNVNALLLGDSALYLCASSRQGGNEKLFFGSGTQLSVL.

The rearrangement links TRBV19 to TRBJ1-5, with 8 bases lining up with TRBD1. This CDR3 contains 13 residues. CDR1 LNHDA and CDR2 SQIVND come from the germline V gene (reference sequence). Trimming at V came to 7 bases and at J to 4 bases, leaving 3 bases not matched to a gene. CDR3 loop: CASTTGANQPQHF. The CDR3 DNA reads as TGTGCCAGTACGACAGGGGCTAATCAGCCCCAGCATTTT.

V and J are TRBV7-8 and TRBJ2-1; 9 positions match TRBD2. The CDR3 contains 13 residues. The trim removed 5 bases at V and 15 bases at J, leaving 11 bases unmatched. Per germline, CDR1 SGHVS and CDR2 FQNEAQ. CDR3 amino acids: CASSLWDGTSLFF. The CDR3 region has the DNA TGTGCCAGCAGCCTCTGGGACGGGACTAGCCTGTTCTTC.

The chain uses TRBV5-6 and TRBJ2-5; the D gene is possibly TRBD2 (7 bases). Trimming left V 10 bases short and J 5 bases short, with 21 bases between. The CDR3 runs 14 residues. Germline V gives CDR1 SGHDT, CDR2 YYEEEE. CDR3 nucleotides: TGTGCCTCTGGAGGGGGAGGGTACGTGGAGACCCAGTACTTC. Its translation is CASGGGGYVETQYF.

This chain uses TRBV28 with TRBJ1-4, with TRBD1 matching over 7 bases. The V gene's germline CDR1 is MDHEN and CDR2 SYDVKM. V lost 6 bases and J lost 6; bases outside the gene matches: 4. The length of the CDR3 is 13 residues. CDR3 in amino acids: CASSLDRDEKLFF. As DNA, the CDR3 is TGTGCCAGCAGCCTAGACAGGGATGAAAAACTGTTTTTT.

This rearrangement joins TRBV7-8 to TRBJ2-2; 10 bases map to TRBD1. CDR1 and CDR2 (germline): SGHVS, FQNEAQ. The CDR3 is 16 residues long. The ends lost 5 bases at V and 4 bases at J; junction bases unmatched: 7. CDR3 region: CASSQGGTGVTGELFF. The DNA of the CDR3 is TGTGCCAGCAGCCAGGGGGGGACAGGGGTCACCGGGGAGCTGTTTTTT.

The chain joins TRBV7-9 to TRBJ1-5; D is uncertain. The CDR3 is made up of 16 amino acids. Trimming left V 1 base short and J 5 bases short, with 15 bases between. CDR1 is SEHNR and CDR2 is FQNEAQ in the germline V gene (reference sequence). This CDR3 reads CASSLGSGTMDQPQHF. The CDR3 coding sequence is TGTGCCAGCAGCTTAGGATCGGGTACAATGGATCAGCCCCAGCATTTT.

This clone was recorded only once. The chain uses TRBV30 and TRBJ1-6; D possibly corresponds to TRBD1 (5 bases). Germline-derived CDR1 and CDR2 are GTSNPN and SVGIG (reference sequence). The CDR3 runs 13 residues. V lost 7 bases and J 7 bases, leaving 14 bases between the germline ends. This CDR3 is CASVGEGNSPLHF. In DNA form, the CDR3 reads TGTGCCTCGGTGGGGGAGGGCAATTCACCCCTCCACTTT.

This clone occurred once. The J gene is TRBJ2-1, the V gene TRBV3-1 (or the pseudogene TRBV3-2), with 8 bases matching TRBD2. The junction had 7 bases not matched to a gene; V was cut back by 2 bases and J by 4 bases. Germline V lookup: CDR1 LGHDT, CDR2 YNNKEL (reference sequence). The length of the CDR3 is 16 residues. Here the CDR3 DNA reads TGTGCCAGCAGCCAAAGATCTAGCGGGTCGTACAATGAGCAGTTCTTC. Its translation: CASSQRSSGSYNEQFF.

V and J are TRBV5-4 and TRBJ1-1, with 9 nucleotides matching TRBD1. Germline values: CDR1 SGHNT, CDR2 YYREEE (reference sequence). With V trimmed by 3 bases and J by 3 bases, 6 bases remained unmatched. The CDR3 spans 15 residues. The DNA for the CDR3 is TGTGCCAGCAGCTGGCCGACAGGGGGGGACACTGAAGCTTTCTTT. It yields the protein CASSWPTGGDTEAFF.

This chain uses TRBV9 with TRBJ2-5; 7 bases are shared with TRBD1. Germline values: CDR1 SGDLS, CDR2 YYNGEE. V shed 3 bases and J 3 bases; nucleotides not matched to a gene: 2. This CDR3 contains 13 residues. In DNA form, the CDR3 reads TGTGCCAGCAGCGAAACAGGGGAAGAGACCCAGTACTTC. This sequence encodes CASSETGEETQYF. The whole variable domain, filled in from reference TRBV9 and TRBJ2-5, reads DSGVTQTPKHLITATGQRVTLRCSPRSGDLSVYWYQQSLDQGLQFLIQYYNGEERAKGNILERFSAQQFPDLHSELNLSSLELGDSALYFCASSETGEETQYFGPGTRLLVL.

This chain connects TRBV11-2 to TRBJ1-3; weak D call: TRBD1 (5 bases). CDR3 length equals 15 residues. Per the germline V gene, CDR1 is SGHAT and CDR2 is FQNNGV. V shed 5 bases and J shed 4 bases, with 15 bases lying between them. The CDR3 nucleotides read TGTGCCAGCAGCCCCGGGGACTTCGGGGGAAACACCATATATTTT. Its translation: CASSPGDFGGNTIYF.

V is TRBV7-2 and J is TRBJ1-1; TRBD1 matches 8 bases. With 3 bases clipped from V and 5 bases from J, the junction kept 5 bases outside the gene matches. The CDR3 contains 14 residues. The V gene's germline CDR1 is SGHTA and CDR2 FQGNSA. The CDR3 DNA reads TGTGCCAGCAGCTTCCAGGGGGCGAGTACTGAAGCTTTCTTT. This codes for CASSFQGASTEAFF. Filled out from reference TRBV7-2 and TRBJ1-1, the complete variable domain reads GAGVSQSPSNKVTEKGKDVELRCDPISGHTALYWYRQSLGQGLEFLIYFQGNSAPDKSGLPSDRFSAERTGGSVSTLTIQRTQQEDSAVYLCASSFQGASTEAFFGQGTRLTVV.

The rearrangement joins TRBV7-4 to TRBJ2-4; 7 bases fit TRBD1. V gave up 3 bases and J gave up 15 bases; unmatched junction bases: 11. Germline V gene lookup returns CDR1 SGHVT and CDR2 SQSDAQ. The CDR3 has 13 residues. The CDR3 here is CASSLRDSSFRYF. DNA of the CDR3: TGTGCCAGCAGCTTGAGGGACAGTTCGTTTCGGTACTTC. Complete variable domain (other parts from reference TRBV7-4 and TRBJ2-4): GAGVSQSPRYKVAKRGRDVALRCDSISGHVTLYWYRQTLGQGSEVLTYSQSDAQRDKSGRPSGRFSAERPERSVSTLKIQRTEQGDSAVYLCASSLRDSSFRYFGAGTRLSVL.

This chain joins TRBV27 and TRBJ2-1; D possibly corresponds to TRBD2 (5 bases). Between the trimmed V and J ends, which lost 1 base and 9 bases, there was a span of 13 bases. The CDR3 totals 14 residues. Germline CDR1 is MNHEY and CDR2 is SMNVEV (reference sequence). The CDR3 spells CASSLFLAATEQFF. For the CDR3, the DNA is TGTGCCAGCAGTTTATTTCTAGCCGCCACTGAGCAGTTCTTC.

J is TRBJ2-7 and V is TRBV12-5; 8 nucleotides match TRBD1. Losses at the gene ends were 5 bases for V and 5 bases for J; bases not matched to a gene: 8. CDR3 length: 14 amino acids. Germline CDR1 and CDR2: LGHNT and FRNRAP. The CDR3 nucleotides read TGTGCTAGTGGTACCGGGACAGGCCAGGACGAGCAGTACTTC. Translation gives CASGTGTGQDEQYF. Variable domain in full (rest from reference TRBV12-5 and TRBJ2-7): DARVTQTPRHKVTEMGQEVTMRCQPILGHNTVFWYRQTMMQGLELLAYFRNRAPLDDSGMPKDRFSAEMPDATLATLKIQPSEPRDSAVYFCASGTGTGQDEQYFGPGTRLTVT.